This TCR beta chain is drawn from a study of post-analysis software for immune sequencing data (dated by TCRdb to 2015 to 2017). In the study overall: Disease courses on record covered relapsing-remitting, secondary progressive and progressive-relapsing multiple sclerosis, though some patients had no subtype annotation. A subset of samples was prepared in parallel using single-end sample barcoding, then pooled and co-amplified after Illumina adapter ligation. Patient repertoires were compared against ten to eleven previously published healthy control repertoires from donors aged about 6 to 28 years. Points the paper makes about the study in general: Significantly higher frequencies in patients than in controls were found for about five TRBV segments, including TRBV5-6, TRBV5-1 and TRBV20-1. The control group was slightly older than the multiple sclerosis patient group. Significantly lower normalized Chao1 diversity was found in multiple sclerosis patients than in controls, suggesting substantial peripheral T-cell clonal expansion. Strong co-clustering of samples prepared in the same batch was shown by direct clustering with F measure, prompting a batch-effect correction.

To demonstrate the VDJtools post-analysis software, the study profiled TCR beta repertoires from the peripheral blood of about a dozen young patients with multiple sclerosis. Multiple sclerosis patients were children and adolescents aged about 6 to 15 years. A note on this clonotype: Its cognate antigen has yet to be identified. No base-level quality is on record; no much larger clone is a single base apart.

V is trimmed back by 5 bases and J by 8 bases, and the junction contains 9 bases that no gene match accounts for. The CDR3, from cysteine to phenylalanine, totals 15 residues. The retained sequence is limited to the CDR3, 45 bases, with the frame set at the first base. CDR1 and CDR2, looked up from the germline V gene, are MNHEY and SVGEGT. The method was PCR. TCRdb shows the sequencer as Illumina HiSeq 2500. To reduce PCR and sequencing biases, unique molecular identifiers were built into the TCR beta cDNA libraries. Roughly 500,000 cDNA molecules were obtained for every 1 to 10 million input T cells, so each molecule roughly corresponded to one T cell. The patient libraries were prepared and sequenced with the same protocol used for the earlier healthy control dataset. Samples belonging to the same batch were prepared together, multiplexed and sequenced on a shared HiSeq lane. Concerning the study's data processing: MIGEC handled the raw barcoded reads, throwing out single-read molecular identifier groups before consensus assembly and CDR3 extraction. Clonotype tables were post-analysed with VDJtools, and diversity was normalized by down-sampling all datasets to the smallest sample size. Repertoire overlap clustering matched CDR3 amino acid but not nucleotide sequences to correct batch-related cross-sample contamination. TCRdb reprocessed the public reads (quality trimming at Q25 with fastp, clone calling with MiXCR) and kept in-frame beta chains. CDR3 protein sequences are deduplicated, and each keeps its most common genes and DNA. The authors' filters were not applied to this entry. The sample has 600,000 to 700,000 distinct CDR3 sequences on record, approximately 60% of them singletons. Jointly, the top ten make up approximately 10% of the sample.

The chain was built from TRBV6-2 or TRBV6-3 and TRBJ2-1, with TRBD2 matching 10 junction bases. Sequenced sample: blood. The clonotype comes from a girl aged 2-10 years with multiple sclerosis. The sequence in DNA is TGTGCCAGCAGTCCCAGCGGGGGGGCCATAGATGAGCAGTTCTTC. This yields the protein CASSPSGGAIDEQFF.